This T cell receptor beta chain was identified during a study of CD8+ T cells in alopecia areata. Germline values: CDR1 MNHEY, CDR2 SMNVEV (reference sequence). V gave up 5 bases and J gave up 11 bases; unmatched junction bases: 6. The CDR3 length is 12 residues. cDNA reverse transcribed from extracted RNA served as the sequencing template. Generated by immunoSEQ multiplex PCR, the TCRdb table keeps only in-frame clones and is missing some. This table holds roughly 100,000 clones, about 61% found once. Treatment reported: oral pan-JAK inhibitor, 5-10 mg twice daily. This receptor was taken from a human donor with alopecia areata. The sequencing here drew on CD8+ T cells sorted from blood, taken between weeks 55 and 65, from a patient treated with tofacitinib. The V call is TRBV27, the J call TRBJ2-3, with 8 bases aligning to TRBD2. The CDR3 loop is CASSRDAGGQYF. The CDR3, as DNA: TGTGCCAGCAGTAGGGATGCGGGGGGGCAGTATTTT.